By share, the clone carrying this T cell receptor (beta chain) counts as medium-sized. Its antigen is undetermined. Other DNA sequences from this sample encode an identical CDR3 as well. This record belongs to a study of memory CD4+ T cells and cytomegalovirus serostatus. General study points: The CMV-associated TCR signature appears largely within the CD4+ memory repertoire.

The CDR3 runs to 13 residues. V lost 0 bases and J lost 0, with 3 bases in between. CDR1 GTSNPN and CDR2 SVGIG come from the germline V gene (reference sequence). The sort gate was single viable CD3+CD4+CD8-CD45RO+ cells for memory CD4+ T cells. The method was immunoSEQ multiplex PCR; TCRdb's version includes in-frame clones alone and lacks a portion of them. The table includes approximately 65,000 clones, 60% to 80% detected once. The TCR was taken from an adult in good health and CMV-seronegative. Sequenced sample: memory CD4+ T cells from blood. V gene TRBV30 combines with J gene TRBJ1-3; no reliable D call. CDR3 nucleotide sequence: TGTGCCTGGAGTGTGGGCTCTGGAAACACCATATATTTT. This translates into CAWSVGSGNTIYF.